This T cell receptor beta chain was sequenced for a study of T cells in Graves' hyperthyroidism and ophthalmopathy. Overall study findings and caveats: It was a median around 6 months before onset that the model predicted ophthalmopathy. A model built on 13 V-J features separated ophthalmopathy from stable hyperthyroidism.

This clonotype occurred many times. Its antigen remains unidentified. Exclusion followed for patients with uncontrolled infection, other autoimmune disease, pregnancy or lactation. Amplification targeted TCR beta CDR3 regions from RNA transcripts. First-round RT-PCR of the TCR CDR3 relied on the HTBI primer set. TCRdb reanalysed the multiplex PCR reads using MiXCR and keeps one entry per CDR3 protein. The data hold around 700,000 distinct CDR3 sequences, with around 20% observed a single time. V lost 3 bases and J lost 1; bases outside the gene matches: 3. The CDR3 runs to 15 residues. Germline CDR1 reads SGHAT; CDR2 reads FQNNGV.

Sequenced input: blood. The source is a woman in her 50s with Graves' hyperthyroidism that later progressed to Graves' ophthalmopathy. The chain recombines TRBV11-2 with TRBJ2-1; the match to TRBD2 covers 7 bases. The CDR3 reads CASSFERGSYNEQFF. CDR3 coding DNA: TGTGCCAGCAGCTTTGAGCGGGGTTCCTACAATGAGCAGTTCTTC.